The sequence of this T cell receptor (beta chain) was determined in a study of T cell repertoires in cytomegalovirus infection (dated by TCRdb to between 2018 and 2020). In terms of the full investigation: Recently identified HLA-C-restricted CMV epitopes, whose presentation resists viral immunomodulation, were targeted by peptide stimulations together with well-studied HLA-B-restricted epitopes. The HLA type of each donor mattered for the analysis, because public TCR beta signatures pointed to carriage of CMV infection along with the matching HLA type.

Note on this clonotype: Which antigen it targets is not known. No much larger clonotype is one base removed from it; base qualities were not supplied.

Measured from the cysteine to the phenylalanine, the CDR3 is 14 residues long. Left in the record is the CDR3 DNA by itself, 42 bases read in frame from the first base. The germline V gene supplies CDR1 SQVTM and CDR2 ANQGSEA. The junction shows trimming of 4 bases on V and 0 bases on J, plus 13 bases between the germline ends. Reading the label with the study, this specimen's treatment or condition is: in vitro stimulation with specific CMV peptide epitopes to enrich CMV-specific T cells. Sequencing used an Illumina HiSeq 1500. TCRdb took the public reads, trimmed them with fastp at Q25, ran MiXCR for clone calling and kept in-frame beta chains. Rows with a matching CDR3 protein are joined into one entry that keeps the most common DNA and genes. This sample gives about 740,000 distinct CDR3 sequences in total; around 30% of them show up just once. Over 15% of the sample goes to the ten largest clones.

On the study overall, not on this receptor specifically: Carriers of CMV infection plus the relevant HLA type were discriminated by the cumulative frequency of public TCR beta family members in the study cohort and in an independent roughly 400-donor cohort. In the ex vivo response, HLA-C-restricted CMV-specific TCR beta clonotypes were dominant, and in two of eight donors the single most frequent clonotype came from this HLA-C-restricted group.

This specimen was cultured PBMCs, taken from culture after CMV antigen stimulation. The clonotype was recovered from a human donor in good health (CMV status not recorded). Some clones in this sample may be carry-over from other donors' samples. The chain is made from TRBV29-1 and TRBJ2-7; confidence is insufficient to name the D gene. The CDR3 protein: CSVVHSASSYEQYF. DNA sequence: TGCAGCGTTGTGCACAGCGCGAGCTCCTACGAGCAGTACTTC.